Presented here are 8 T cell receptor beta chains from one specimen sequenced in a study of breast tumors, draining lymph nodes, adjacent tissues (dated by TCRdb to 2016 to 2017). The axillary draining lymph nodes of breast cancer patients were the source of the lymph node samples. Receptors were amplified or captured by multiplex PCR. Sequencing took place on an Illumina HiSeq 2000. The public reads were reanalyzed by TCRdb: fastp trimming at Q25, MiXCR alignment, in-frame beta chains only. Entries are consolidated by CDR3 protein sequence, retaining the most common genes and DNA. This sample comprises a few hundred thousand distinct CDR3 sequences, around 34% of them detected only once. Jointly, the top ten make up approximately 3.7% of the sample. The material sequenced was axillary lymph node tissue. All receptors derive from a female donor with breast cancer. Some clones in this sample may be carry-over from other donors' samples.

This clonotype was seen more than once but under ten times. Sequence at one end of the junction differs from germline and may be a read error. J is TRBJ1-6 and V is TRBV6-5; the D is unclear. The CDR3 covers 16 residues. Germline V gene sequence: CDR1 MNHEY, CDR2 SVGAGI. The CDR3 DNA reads TGTGCCAGCAGTCACTCGCAAAGCTCCTATAATTCACCCCTCCACTTT. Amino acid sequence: CASSHSQSSYNSPLHF.

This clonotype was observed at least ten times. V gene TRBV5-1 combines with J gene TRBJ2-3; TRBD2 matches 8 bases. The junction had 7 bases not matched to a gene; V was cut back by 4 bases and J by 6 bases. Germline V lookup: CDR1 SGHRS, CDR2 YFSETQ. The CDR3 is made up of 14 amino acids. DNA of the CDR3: TGCGCCAGCAGCCTGGTAGCGGGAAGGGATACGCAGTATTTT. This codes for CASSLVAGRDTQYF.

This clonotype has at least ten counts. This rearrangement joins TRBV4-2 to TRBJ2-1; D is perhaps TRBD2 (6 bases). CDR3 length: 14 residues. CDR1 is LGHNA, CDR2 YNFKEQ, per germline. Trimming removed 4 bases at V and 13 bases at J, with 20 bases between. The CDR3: CASSPQLVAGKQFF. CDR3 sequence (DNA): TGTGCCAGCAGCCCCCAGCTTGTGGCGGGGAAACAGTTCTTC.

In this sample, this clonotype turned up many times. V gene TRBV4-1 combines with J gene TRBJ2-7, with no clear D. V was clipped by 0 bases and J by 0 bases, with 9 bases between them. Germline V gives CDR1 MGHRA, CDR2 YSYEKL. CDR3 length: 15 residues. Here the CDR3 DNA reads TGCGCCAGCAGCCAAGAAGTCGCAAGCTCCTACGAGCAGTACTTC. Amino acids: CASSQEVASSYEQYF.

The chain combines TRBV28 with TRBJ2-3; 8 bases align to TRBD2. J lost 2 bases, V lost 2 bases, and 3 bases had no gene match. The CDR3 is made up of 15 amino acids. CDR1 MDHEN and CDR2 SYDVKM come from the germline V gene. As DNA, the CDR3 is TGTGCCAGCAGTTTACCACTAGCGGCCACAGATACGCAGTATTTT. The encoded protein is CASSLPLAATDTQYF.

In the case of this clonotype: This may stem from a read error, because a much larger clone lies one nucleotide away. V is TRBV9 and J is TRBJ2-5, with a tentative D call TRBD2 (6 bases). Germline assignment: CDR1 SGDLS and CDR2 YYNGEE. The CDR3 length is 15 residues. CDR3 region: CASSATPGGGETPYF. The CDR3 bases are TGTGCCAGCAGCGCGACCCCTGGCGGAGGGGAGACCCCGTACTTC.

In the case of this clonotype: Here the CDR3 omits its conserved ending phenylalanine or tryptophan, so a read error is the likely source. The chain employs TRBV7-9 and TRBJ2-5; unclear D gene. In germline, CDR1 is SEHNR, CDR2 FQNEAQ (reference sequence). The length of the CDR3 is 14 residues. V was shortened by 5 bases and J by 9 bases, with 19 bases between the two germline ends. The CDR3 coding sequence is TGTGCCAGCAGCCATTCGACCCCTCCTATTTCCCAGTACCTC. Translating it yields CASSHSTPPISQYL.

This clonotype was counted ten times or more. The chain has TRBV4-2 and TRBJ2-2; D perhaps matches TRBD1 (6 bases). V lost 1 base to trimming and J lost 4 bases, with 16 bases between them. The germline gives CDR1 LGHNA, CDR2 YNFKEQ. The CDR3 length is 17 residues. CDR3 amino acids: CASSQGGRGVSTGELFF. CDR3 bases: TGTGCCAGCAGCCAAGGCGGCAGGGGCGTTAGCACCGGGGAGCTGTTTTTT.